A single sample gave rise to the 21 T cell receptor beta chains below, sequenced in a study of cytomegalovirus exposure and HLA in healthy donors. Vbeta (60) and Jbeta (13) primers were used in the PCR. The protocol was immunoSEQ multiplex PCR, while the TCRdb copy is restricted to in-frame clones and leaves out a portion. The table has around 99,000 clones, 65% to 80% seen once. What was sequenced was PBMCs. These TCRs come from a male donor in good health and CMV-seronegative.

To note about this clone: Germline is not matched at one junction end, which may reflect a read error. The chain recombines TRBV6-1 with TRBJ2-6, with 7 bases lining up with TRBD1. CDR3 length equals 14 residues. Germline V CDR1 and CDR2: MNHNS, SASEGT. This CDR3 is CAINRGSGANILTF. CDR3 DNA sequence: TGTGCCATCAACAGGGGATCTGGGGCCAACATCCTGACTTTC.

The chain couples TRBV4-1 to TRBJ2-1, with 7 bases lining up with TRBD2. Germline V gives CDR1 MGHRA, CDR2 YSYEKL. This CDR3 comprises 14 residues. Trimming took 10 bases from V and 4 from J; bases not matched to a gene: 10. The CDR3: CATRGLAVYNEQFF. In DNA form, the CDR3 reads TGCGCCACGCGAGGTCTAGCGGTATACAATGAGCAGTTCTTC.

J is TRBJ1-6 and V is TRBV13; a possible D gene is TRBD1 (5 bases). The germline CDR1 and CDR2 sequences are PRHDT and FYEKMQ (reference sequence). The length of the CDR3 is 14 residues. V was shortened by 4 bases and J by 8 bases, with 12 bases between the two germline ends. CDR3 protein: CASSSRAYDSPLHF. DNA of the CDR3: TGTGCCAGCAGCTCCAGGGCTTATGATTCACCCCTCCACTTT.

About this clone: A junction end diverges from the germline sequence, so it may reflect a read error. The V call is TRBV14, the J call TRBJ1-1, with D possibly TRBD1 on 6 matching bases. The length of the CDR3 is 17 residues. The germline V gene encodes CDR1 SGHDN and CDR2 FVKESK. CDR3 loop: CTSSRLTYRDTGGEAFF. The CDR3, as DNA: TGTACCAGCAGCCGACTAACTTACCGGGACACGGGCGGTGAAGCTTTCTTT.

The rearrangement joins TRBV7-9 to TRBJ1-1, with D possibly matching TRBD1 (6 bases). Germline values: CDR1 SEHNR, CDR2 FQNEAQ (reference sequence). This CDR3 is 13 amino acids long. V lost 5 bases to trimming and J lost 1 base, with 8 bases between them. The CDR3 DNA reads as TGTGCCAGCAGCCAGGACAGGAACACTGAAGCTTTCTTT. Its protein is CASSQDRNTEAFF.

The V gene is TRBV28, the J gene TRBJ2-5; 16 bases are a match to TRBD2. V lost 6 bases and J lost 1; bases outside the gene matches: 11. The CDR3 contains 19 residues. Germline CDR1 MDHEN, CDR2 SYDVKM. The CDR3 protein is CASSPLGLAGGPSQETQYF. CDR3 DNA: TGTGCCAGCAGCCCTCTGGGACTAGCGGGAGGGCCGTCCCAAGAGACCCAGTACTTC.

The V call is TRBV7-2, the J call TRBJ2-7; 8 positions agree with TRBD1. Germline CDR1 and CDR2: SGHTA and FQGNSA. V lost 6 bases and J lost 2; bases outside the gene matches: 9. This CDR3 comprises 15 residues. The CDR3 DNA follows: TGTGCCAGCAGTTGGGTGCAGGGGGCGACCTACGAGCAGTACTTC. Its protein product is CASSWVQGATYEQYF.

The chain combines TRBV7-6 with TRBJ2-7; 13 bases fit TRBD2. CDR3 length: 14 residues. The V and J ends lost 4 bases and 12 bases, in that order; junction bases with no gene match: 9. In germline, CDR1 is SGHVS, CDR2 FNYEAQ. CDR3 coding DNA: TGTGCCAGCAGCTCCGGGACTAGCGGGAAATCCGCGTACTTC. Translated, it gives CASSSGTSGKSAYF.

This chain connects TRBV15 to TRBJ2-1, with unresolved D. Germline V gene lookup returns CDR1 LNHNV and CDR2 YYDKDF (reference sequence). Trimming took 0 bases from V and 10 from J, leaving 10 bases between them. The CDR3 consists of 13 residues. The CDR3 DNA is TGTGCCACCAGCAGAGACGTTGGAGCGGAGCAGTTCTTC. This gives the protein CATSRDVGAEQFF.

A few counts support this clone. The genes are TRBV29-1 and TRBJ2-7; D is perhaps TRBD2 (6 bases). CDR1 and CDR2 from the germline V gene are SQVTM and ANQGSEA. This CDR3 is built from 12 residues. V was trimmed by 4 bases and J by 3 bases, leaving 10 bases between them. DNA of the CDR3: TGCAGCGTTGGTTCCGGGAGCTACGAGCAGTACTTC. It translates to CSVGSGSYEQYF.

This rearrangement joins TRBV4-1 to TRBJ2-1; 9 bases line up with TRBD2. Germline CDR1 reads MGHRA; CDR2 reads YSYEKL. V dropped 4 bases and J dropped 1; count of bases not matched to a gene: 2. This CDR3 has 15 residues. CDR3 amino acids: CASSPSGTSYNEQFF. In DNA, the CDR3 is TGCGCCAGCAGCCCTAGCGGGACTTCCTACAATGAGCAGTTCTTC.

The chain has TRBV30 and TRBJ1-4; TRBD1 matches at 9 bases. The trim removed 1 base at V and 1 base at J, leaving 1 base unmatched. The CDR3 runs to 15 residues. Germline V gene lookup returns CDR1 GTSNPN and CDR2 SVGIG (reference sequence). The CDR3 DNA reads TGTGCCTGGAGTGAGGACAGGGGAACTAATGAAAAACTGTTTTTT. It encodes CAWSEDRGTNEKLFF. Variable domain in full (rest from reference TRBV30 and TRBJ1-4): SQTIHQWPATLVQPVGSPLSLECTVEGTSNPNLYWYRQAAGRGLQLLFYSVGIGQISSEVPQNLSASRPQDRQFILSSKKLLLSDSGFYLCAWSEDRGTNEKLFFGSGTQLSVL.

The rearrangement uses TRBV7-9 and TRBJ2-7, with D perhaps matching TRBD1 (5 bases). Per the germline V gene, CDR1 is SEHNR and CDR2 is FQNEAQ (reference sequence). CDR3 length equals 14 residues. V gave up 7 bases and J gave up 3 bases, with 16 bases separating them. CDR3 DNA sequence: TGTGCCAGCACCCCCGCGACAGAGTTCTACGAGCAGTACTTC. Its protein is CASTPATEFYEQYF.

The chain carries TRBV30 and TRBJ1-1; D is perhaps TRBD1 (6 bases). From germline, CDR1 is GTSNPN and CDR2 SVGIG (reference sequence). V was clipped by 0 bases and J by 5 bases, with 16 bases between them. This CDR3 has 15 amino acids. The CDR3 DNA sequence: TGTGCCTGGAGTGTACAGCATGAGGGGGTGACTGAAGCTTTCTTT. Residues: CAWSVQHEGVTEAFF.

The chain is built from TRBV5-4 and TRBJ1-1, with D hard to call. Germline V gene lookup returns CDR1 SGHNT and CDR2 YYREEE (reference sequence). The V end was cut by 4 bases, the J end by 0 bases, with 4 bases between. The CDR3 has 12 residues. The CDR3 sequence: CASSPVNTEAFF. For the CDR3, the DNA is TGTGCCAGCAGCCCGGTGAACACTGAAGCTTTCTTT.

The rearrangement links TRBV19 to TRBJ2-5; 10 bases fit TRBD2. CDR1 LNHDA and CDR2 SQIVND come from the germline V gene (reference sequence). Trimming cost V 3 bases and J 4 bases; bases outside gene matches: 2. The CDR3 loop spans 14 amino acids. The CDR3 sequence: CASSMIAGGETQYF. The CDR3 DNA reads as TGTGCCAGTAGTATGATAGCGGGAGGAGAGACCCAGTACTTC.

The rearrangement uses TRBV25-1 and TRBJ2-2; no clear D. CDR1 is MGHDK and CDR2 is SYGVNS in the germline V gene. The CDR3 consists of 14 residues. V lost 5 bases and J lost 1, with 8 bases in between. The CDR3 loop is CASSSHLNTGELFF. The CDR3 region has the DNA TGTGCCAGCAGTTCCCACTTGAACACCGGGGAGCTGTTTTTT.

This clone was seen only once. The V and J genes are TRBV5-1 and TRBJ2-5; D might be TRBD2 (5 bases). CDR1 is SGHRS, CDR2 YFSETQ, per germline. The CDR3 contains 14 residues. V gave up 9 bases and J gave up 4 bases, with 19 bases separating them. The DNA of the CDR3 is TGCGCCACAGATTCCGGGCAGGCGGGAGAGACCCAGTACTTC. As protein: CATDSGQAGETQYF.

V is TRBV7-2 and J is TRBJ2-1; no clear D gene. The CDR3 has 13 amino acids. The ends were cut back, 5 bases at V and 2 bases at J, with 7 bases in the middle. Germline V gene data show CDR1 as SGHTA and CDR2 as FQGNSA. The CDR3 DNA sequence: TGTGCCAGCAGCCCGAGCGCCTACAATGAGCAGTTCTTC. Its protein is CASSPSAYNEQFF.

There are a few counts of this clone. The chain combines TRBV28 with TRBJ2-3, with 13 positions matching TRBD2. This CDR3 spans 18 amino acids. J was trimmed by 2 bases and V by 6 bases; bases with no gene match: 11. Germline loops: CDR1 MDHEN, CDR2 SYDVKM. CDR3 sequence (DNA): TGTGCCAGCAGCGACGGACTAGCGGGGGATTTTTTCACAGATACGCAGTATTTT. Residues: CASSDGLAGDFFTDTQYF. Supplemented by reference TRBV28 and TRBJ2-3, the full variable domain reads DVKVTQSSRYLVKRTGEKVFLECVQDMDHENMFWYRQDPGLGLRLIYFSYDVKMKEKGDIPEGYSVSREKKERFSLILESASTNQTSMYLCASSDGLAGDFFTDTQYFGPGTRLTVL.

The rearrangement links TRBV4-1 to TRBJ2-7; 10 bases map to TRBD1. J gave up 3 bases and V 4 bases, and 6 bases lay outside the gene matches. Per germline, CDR1 MGHRA and CDR2 YSYEKL. The CDR3 is 15 residues long. CDR3 amino acids: CASSRGQGSNYEQYF. CDR3 sequence (DNA): TGCGCCAGCAGCCGGGGACAGGGGAGTAACTACGAGCAGTACTTC.